This TCR beta chain was obtained from a study of shared clonotypes between healthy human individuals. This table comes from immunoSEQ multiplex PCR, and its TCRdb copy is limited to in-frame clones, with some not included. The sample lists about a million clones, about 74% seen once, with roughly 1.5% in the top ten. Germline CDR1 is MDHEN and CDR2 is SYDVKM. Trimming took 9 bases from V and 0 from J; bases not matched to a gene: 6. CDR3 length equals 14 residues. This chain connects TRBV28 to TRBJ2-3, with 7 positions matching TRBD2. This TCR came from a man younger than 30 in good health. Sequenced material: memory CD4+ T cells sorted from blood. Regarding subset: CD45RA-negative fraction. CDR3 nucleotides: TGTGCCAGTGGTCCCGGGGGGAGCACAGATACGCAGTATTTT. Its translation is CASGPGGSTDTQYF.